The 32 T cell receptor beta chains below all came from one sample that was sequenced in a study of blood T cell repertoires in COVID-19. Sequenced by immunoSEQ multiplex PCR; TCRdb stores in-frame clones only, minus some. This sample has 150,000 to 200,000 clones; more than 75% occur once, and the top ten carry about 5%. Sequenced: peripheral blood. These receptors all come from a man aged 18 to 30 with COVID-19, enrolled during active disease.

The V call is TRBV5-6, the J call TRBJ1-1, with TRBD1 identical over 9 bases. Trimming removed 3 bases from V and 5 bases from J; junction bases left unmatched: 2. The CDR3 totals 13 residues. CDR1 SGHDT and CDR2 YYEEEE come from the germline V gene. CDR3 sequence reads: CASSSGTGTEAFF. Here the CDR3 DNA reads TGTGCCAGCAGCTCTGGGACAGGGACTGAAGCTTTCTTT.

The V and J genes are TRBV7-8 and TRBJ1-5; the match to TRBD1 covers 7 bases. J gave up 0 bases and V 5 bases, and 4 bases lay outside the gene matches. The CDR3 totals 15 residues. The V gene's germline CDR1 is SGHVS and CDR2 FQNEAQ. DNA for the CDR3: TGTGCCAGCAGCCTCAGGGGGAATAGCAATCAGCCCCAGCATTTT. Residues: CASSLRGNSNQPQHF.

The rearrangement links TRBV7-6 to TRBJ2-4; perhaps TRBD1 as D (6 bases). Deletions cut 5 bases from V and 5 bases from J, with 13 bases between. The CDR3 consists of 14 residues. The germline gives CDR1 SGHVS, CDR2 FNYEAQ. DNA of the CDR3: TGTGCCAGCAGCAGCCGGGACAAGGAAAACATTCAGTACTTC. It encodes CASSSRDKENIQYF.

In this sample, this clone turned up a few times. The chain recombines TRBV27 with TRBJ1-6, with D possibly TRBD1 on 5 matching bases. Trimming left V 3 bases short and J 7 bases short, with 10 bases between. Germline V lookup: CDR1 MNHEY, CDR2 SMNVEV (reference sequence). The length of the CDR3 is 14 residues. CDR3 sequence (DNA): TGTGCCAGCAGTTTTAGAACAGGAAATTCACCCCTCCACTTT. It is translated as CASSFRTGNSPLHF.

The rearrangement links TRBV9 to TRBJ1-4, with 10 bases aligning to TRBD1. The CDR3 sequence is 17 residues long. Germline V gene lookup returns CDR1 SGDLS and CDR2 YYNGEE. V was pared by 3 bases and J by 1 base, with 6 bases of the junction left unmatched. The CDR3 DNA sequence: TGTGCCAGCAGCGAGGGACAGGGGAAGGGAACTAATGAAAAACTGTTTTTT. This codes for CASSEGQGKGTNEKLFF.

This chain uses TRBV25-1 with TRBJ2-5; D call uncertain. The CDR3 sequence is 10 residues long. Germline-derived CDR1 and CDR2 are MGHDK and SYGVNS. V shed 7 bases and J shed 5 bases, with 5 bases lying between them. CDR3: CASIGETQYF. The CDR3 DNA is TGTGCCAGCATCGGTGAGACCCAGTACTTC.

The chain carries TRBV11-1 and TRBJ2-2, with D possibly being TRBD1 (6 bases). This CDR3 is 15 amino acids long. Per germline, CDR1 SGHAT and CDR2 FQDESV (reference sequence). Trimming shortened V by 1 base and J by 4 bases, and 10 bases separated the two germline ends. Here the CDR3 reads CASSLGLRGTGELFF. The DNA for the CDR3 is TGTGCCAGCAGCTTAGGACTCAGGGGCACCGGGGAGCTGTTTTTT.

The genes are TRBV21-1 and TRBJ1-2. TRBV21-1 is a pseudogene locus. CDR3 length: 13 residues. CDR3 protein: CASTRYLICGYTF. In DNA form, the CDR3 reads TGTGCCAGCACCCGCTACCTTATTTGTGGCTACACCTTC.

The gene calls are TRBV11-2 and TRBJ1-2; 7 nucleotides match TRBD1. The germline V gene encodes CDR1 SGHAT and CDR2 FQNNGV. After removal of 4 bases from V and 3 bases from J, the junction contained 8 bases not matched to a gene. This CDR3 has 15 amino acids. The CDR3 loop reads CASSSYRGAYYGYTF. The CDR3 region has the DNA TGTGCCAGCAGCTCCTACAGGGGCGCCTACTATGGCTACACCTTC.

The chain joins TRBV24-1 to TRBJ1-1; no firm D call. Germline values: CDR1 KGHDR, CDR2 SFDVKD. Between the trimmed V and J ends, which lost 4 bases and 5 bases, there was a span of 13 bases. The CDR3 is 14 residues long. The CDR3 sequence is CATSDNTRGTEAFF. DNA for the CDR3: TGTGCCACCAGTGACAACACGCGAGGGACTGAAGCTTTCTTT.

The chain links TRBV2 to TRBJ1-1; a weak D match, TRBD1 (5 bases). Germline V gives CDR1 SNHLY, CDR2 FYNNEI. This CDR3 is 11 amino acids long. Trimming took off 6 bases at V and 4 bases at J, with 6 bases between the two ends. The CDR3 here is CASRGPTEAFF. DNA for the CDR3: TGTGCCAGCAGGGGGCCCACTGAAGCTTTCTTT.

The chain has TRBV7-3 and TRBJ2-7; tentatively, D is TRBD2 (6 bases). The CDR3 loop spans 16 amino acids. The V and J ends lost 3 bases and 6 bases respectively, with 21 bases between them. The V gene's germline CDR1 is SGHTA and CDR2 FQGTGA. The CDR3 spells CASSFGAGPAQGEQYF. The CDR3 DNA is TGTGCCAGCAGCTTCGGGGCGGGACCGGCGCAGGGCGAGCAGTACTTC.

The V gene is TRBV29-1, the J gene TRBJ2-1; tentative D call: TRBD1 (6 bases). V lost 1 base to trimming and J lost 7 bases, with 11 bases between them. In germline, CDR1 is SQVTM, CDR2 ANQGSEA. The CDR3 is 13 residues long. The CDR3 nucleotides read TGCAGCGTTGAAGGAATAGGGGGAAATGAGCAGTTCTTC. It codes for CSVEGIGGNEQFF.

The chain is built from TRBV9 and TRBJ2-1; D is unresolved. Germline assignment: CDR1 SGDLS and CDR2 YYNGEE. V was cut by 0 bases and J by 8 bases, with 9 bases left in between. This CDR3 contains 13 residues. CDR3 sequence (DNA): TGTGCCAGCAGCGTAGGAGATCCCGATGAGCAGTTCTTC. Protein sequence: CASSVGDPDEQFF.

V is TRBV11-2 and J is TRBJ1-5; perhaps TRBD1 as D (6 bases). This CDR3 is built from 14 residues. Germline values: CDR1 SGHAT, CDR2 FQNNGV. The ends were cut back, 1 base at V and 6 bases at J, with 10 bases in the middle. The CDR3 here is CASSLAQGSQPQHF. The CDR3 DNA follows: TGTGCCAGCAGCTTAGCTCAGGGGAGTCAGCCCCAGCATTTT.

The genes are TRBV9 and TRBJ1-1; D uncertain. In germline, CDR1 is SGDLS, CDR2 YYNGEE. CDR3 length equals 15 residues. V dropped 4 bases and J dropped 7 bases, with 20 bases sitting between them. In DNA, the CDR3 is TGTGCCAGCAGCAGAGAGGGCGGCAGGTTGGTTGAAGCTTTCTTT. Translation gives CASSREGGRLVEAFF.

The chain links TRBV9 to TRBJ1-3; D is possibly TRBD1 (5 bases). Germline V CDR1 and CDR2: SGDLS, YYNGEE. There are 15 residues in the CDR3. V lost 5 bases to trimming and J lost 3 bases, with 15 bases between them. Here the CDR3 reads CASRRGDYRGNTIYF. The CDR3 DNA reads TGTGCCAGCAGGCGGGGGGACTACCGTGGAAACACCATATATTTT. The variable domain in full, with the rest retrieved from reference TRBV9 and TRBJ1-3, is DSGVTQTPKHLITATGQRVTLRCSPRSGDLSVYWYQQSLDQGLQFLIQYYNGEERAKGNILERFSAQQFPDLHSELNLSSLELGDSALYFCASRRGDYRGNTIYFGEGSWLTVV.

The CDR3 DNA reads TGTGCCAGCAGCTTAAGGTCGGTGGCGGCTAACACCGGGGAGCTGTTTTTT. It codes for CASSLRSVAANTGELFF. This rearrangement joins TRBV7-2 to TRBJ2-2; no firm D call. Germline lookup yields CDR1 SGHTA and CDR2 FQGNSA. The CDR3 consists of 17 residues. Trimming pared 2 bases from V and 2 bases from J, leaving 15 bases between.

This clone was found once. The chain is built from TRBV30 and TRBJ1-5, with 9 bases identical to TRBD1. The V gene end was trimmed by 2 bases and the J gene end by 2 bases; junction bases not matched to a gene: 4. CDR3 length equals 15 residues. Germline V gives CDR1 GTSNPN, CDR2 SVGIG (reference sequence). The CDR3 bases are TGTGCCTGGAGTCTACAGGGGGCAGGCAATCAGCCCCAGCATTTT. Its translation: CAWSLQGAGNQPQHF.

The J gene is TRBJ1-1, the V gene TRBV18; D ambiguous. CDR3 size: 12 residues. Trimming stripped 4 bases from V and 11 bases from J, with 14 bases between. Germline CDR1 reads KGHSH; CDR2 reads LQKENI. CDR3 coding DNA: TGTGCCAGCTCACTGGAGGCAGTCGGTGCTTTCTTT. Protein sequence: CASSLEAVGAFF.

V is TRBV9 and J is TRBJ1-1; 9 bases are shared with TRBD1. Germline V CDR1 and CDR2: SGDLS, YYNGEE. This CDR3 region has 15 residues. V dropped 0 bases and J dropped 5; count of bases not matched to a gene: 5. CDR3 amino acids: CASSVAGTGSTEAFF. Written as DNA, the CDR3 is TGTGCCAGCAGCGTAGCCGGGACAGGGAGTACTGAAGCTTTCTTT. Together with reference TRBV9 and TRBJ1-1, the CDR3 gives the full variable domain: DSGVTQTPKHLITATGQRVTLRCSPRSGDLSVYWYQQSLDQGLQFLIQYYNGEERAKGNILERFSAQQFPDLHSELNLSSLELGDSALYFCASSVAGTGSTEAFFGQGTRLTVV.

V is TRBV3-1 (or the pseudogene TRBV3-2) and J is TRBJ2-1, with a possible D match to TRBD2 (5 bases). CDR3 size: 14 residues. Germline V lookup: CDR1 LGHDT, CDR2 YNNKEL (reference sequence). V gave up 4 bases and J gave up 7 bases, with 14 bases separating them. The chain's CDR3 is CASSPGGAWNEQFF. CDR3 sequence (DNA): TGTGCCAGCAGCCCCGGAGGAGCGTGGAATGAGCAGTTCTTC.

The chain has TRBV6-2 or TRBV6-3 and TRBJ2-2; D may be TRBD1 (6 bases). The germline V gene has CDR1 MNHEY and CDR2 SVGEGT. The CDR3 sequence is 15 residues long. V was trimmed by 4 bases and J by 6 bases, leaving 15 bases between them. Written as DNA, the CDR3 is TGTGCCAGCAGTTCGCCGGGACATCAATCCGGGGAGCTGTTTTTT. Translating gives CASSSPGHQSGELFF.

V is TRBV7-6 and J is TRBJ2-5; D is perhaps TRBD2 (6 bases). The CDR3 loop spans 15 amino acids. V was pared by 3 bases and J by 9 bases, with 20 bases between. Germline CDR1 and CDR2: SGHVS and FNYEAQ. In DNA, the CDR3 is TGTGCCAGCAGCTTTCCAGGGCGGGAAGGCGAGGCCCAGTACTTC. The encoded protein is CASSFPGREGEAQYF.

V usage is TRBV9 and J usage is TRBJ2-7; TRBD2 matches 10 bases. The germline V gene has CDR1 SGDLS and CDR2 YYNGEE. The trim removed 0 bases at V and 0 bases at J, leaving 0 bases unmatched. CDR3 length: 15 residues. CDR3 amino acids: CASSVGLAGSYEQYF. CDR3 DNA: TGTGCCAGCAGCGTAGGACTAGCGGGCTCCTACGAGCAGTACTTC.

This rearrangement joins TRBV12-3 or TRBV12-4 to TRBJ2-7, with D perhaps TRBD1 (5 bases). The V gene lost 2 bases and the J gene lost 3 bases, with 8 bases spanning the gap. CDR3 length: 13 residues. For the CDR3, the DNA is TGTGCCAGCAGTTTATCAGGGATCTACGAGCAGTACTTC. Amino acid sequence: CASSLSGIYEQYF.

The chain links TRBV30 to TRBJ1-3, with D tentatively TRBD1 (5 bases). Germline V lookup: CDR1 GTSNPN, CDR2 SVGIG (reference sequence). CDR3 size: 14 residues. The germline V and J ends were trimmed by 0 bases and 4 bases, with 10 bases remaining between them. As DNA, the CDR3 is TGTGCCTGGAGTGTGCGGGGGTTCGGAAACACCATATATTTT. Protein: CAWSVRGFGNTIYF.

V is TRBV9 and J is TRBJ1-2; 8 nucleotides match TRBD1. V dropped 7 bases and J dropped 6; count of bases not matched to a gene: 8. The CDR3 is 13 amino acids. The germline gives CDR1 SGDLS, CDR2 YYNGEE. The CDR3 protein is CASGSAGGHGYTF. In nucleotides, the CDR3 is TGTGCCAGCGGATCGGCAGGGGGCCATGGCTACACCTTC.

J is TRBJ2-3 and V is TRBV18, with D possibly matching TRBD1 (5 bases). Trimming removed 4 bases at V and 3 bases at J, with 8 bases between. CDR1 KGHSH and CDR2 LQKENI come from the germline V gene. The CDR3 loop spans 13 amino acids. CDR3: CASSQGVTDTQYF. The CDR3 bases are TGTGCCAGCTCACAAGGGGTAACAGATACGCAGTATTTT.

The chain has TRBV11-3 and TRBJ2-1, with a weak D call TRBD1 (5 bases). V was shortened by 4 bases and J by 4 bases, with 8 bases between the two germline ends. The CDR3 is 13 residues long. Germline V lookup: CDR1 SGHNT, CDR2 YENEEA. The CDR3 sequence: CASSSTVYNEQFF. DNA of the CDR3: TGTGCCAGCAGCTCGACAGTTTACAATGAGCAGTTCTTC.

The rearrangement uses TRBV28 and TRBJ1-2; possible D gene TRBD1, 5 bases. V lost 6 bases and J lost 6, with 17 bases in between. The CDR3 length is 14 residues. Germline V lookup: CDR1 MDHEN, CDR2 SYDVKM. The CDR3 coding sequence is TGTGCCAGCAGAGATCAACGGGGGGATCATGGCTACACCTTC. This encodes CASRDQRGDHGYTF.

The V call is TRBV24-1, the J call TRBJ2-7, with 11 bases matching TRBD2. CDR1 and CDR2 (germline): KGHDR, SFDVKD. The CDR3 loop spans 16 amino acids. Trimming cost V 4 bases and J 0 bases; bases outside gene matches: 4. The CDR3 sequence is CATSDTTSGSSYEQYF. CDR3 DNA sequence: TGTGCCACCAGTGACACCACTAGCGGGAGCTCCTACGAGCAGTACTTC.